One sample yielded the 9 T cell receptor beta chains listed below, sequenced in a study of CD8 T cells in ankylosing spondylitis. TCRdb used MiXCR to reprocess the 5' RACE reads, holding one entry per CDR3 protein. The data show 200,000 or so distinct CDR3 sequences, 18% seen once. The sample taken for sequencing was blood, either unsorted or a sorted T cell fraction (not recorded which). The receptors originated from a male donor between 5 and 35 years old with ankylosing spondylitis or in good health (not recorded which).

This sequence joins TRBV18 and TRBJ2-1; 10 nucleotides line up with TRBD2. Germline-derived CDR1 and CDR2 are KGHSH and LQKENI. The V segment lost 3 bases and the J segment 4 bases; nucleotides outside the gene matches: 6. The length of the CDR3 is 16 residues. The CDR3 DNA is TGTGCCAGCTCACCTCGATCTAGCGGGGGTTACAATGAGCAGTTCTTC. Its protein product is CASSPRSSGGYNEQFF.

In its sample, this clonotype was seen many times. The chain carries TRBV7-6 and TRBJ1-1, with D perhaps matching TRBD1 (5 bases). Per the germline V gene, CDR1 is SGHVS and CDR2 is FNYEAQ. The CDR3 has 13 residues. V dropped 4 bases and J dropped 6 bases, with 12 bases sitting between them. For the CDR3, the DNA is TGTGCCAGCAGCTCGACGTGGGGCGCTGAAGCTTTCTTT. Protein sequence: CASSSTWGAEAFF.

Ten or more counts support this clonotype. The CDR3 is CASSPDRIGANVLTF. The CDR3 nucleotides read TGCGCCAGCAGCCCAGACAGGATTGGGGCCAACGTCCTGACTTTC. This chain uses TRBV4-1 with TRBJ2-6; possibly TRBD1 for D (6 bases). The CDR3 runs to 15 residues. V gave up 4 bases and J gave up 3 bases, with 10 bases separating them. Germline V lookup: CDR1 MGHRA, CDR2 YSYEKL.

This clonotype has ten or more counts. This chain joins TRBV20-1 and TRBJ1-5; maybe TRBD1 (5 bases). The germline V gene encodes CDR1 DFQATT and CDR2 SNEGSKA (reference sequence). The CDR3 runs to 16 residues. Trimming cost V 0 bases and J 4 bases, with 16 bases left between them. DNA of the CDR3: TGCAGTGCTAGAGATGGTAGGGGACGGATAAATCAGCCCCAGCATTTT. Translation: CSARDGRGRINQPQHF.

V is TRBV20-1 and J is TRBJ1-1, with D possibly matching TRBD1 (6 bases). V lost 1 base and J 1 base, leaving 7 bases between the germline ends. This CDR3 has 13 amino acids. Germline assignment: CDR1 DFQATT and CDR2 SNEGSKA (reference sequence). The CDR3 DNA is TGCAGTGCTAGAGGGACAGAGAACACTGAAGCTTTCTTT. Protein product: CSARGTENTEAFF.

This clonotype was counted ten times or more. V gene TRBV7-9 combines with J gene TRBJ2-2, with 12 positions matching TRBD2. The V gene's germline CDR1 is SEHNR and CDR2 FQNEAQ (reference sequence). The V and J ends lost 5 bases and 6 bases, in that order; junction bases with no gene match: 28. The CDR3 length is 23 residues. In DNA, the CDR3 is TGTGCCAGCAGCACCTTACTTACCTCCGGGACTAGCGGGTTCCTCGTCGGCGCCGGGGAGCTGTTTTTT. Residues: CASSTLLTSGTSGFLVGAGELFF.

This clonotype was detected ten times or more. The V and J genes are TRBV7-6 and TRBJ2-1, with TRBD2 matching 7 bases. Germline V CDR1 and CDR2: SGHVS, FNYEAQ. The V segment lost 1 base and the J segment 0 bases; nucleotides outside the gene matches: 3. This CDR3 is 16 amino acids long. The CDR3 nucleotides read TGTGCCAGCAGCTTAGTGGGCGGGAGCTCCTACAATGAGCAGTTCTTC. The encoded protein is CASSLVGGSSYNEQFF.

The J gene is TRBJ2-7, the V gene TRBV5-1; D unresolved. The CDR3 is made up of 13 amino acids. Germline-derived CDR1 and CDR2 are SGHRS and YFSETQ. V was pared by 0 bases and J by 4 bases, with 8 bases between. CDR3 bases: TGCGCCAGCAGCTTGGATCAGCCTTACGAGCAGTACTTC. Its protein is CASSLDQPYEQYF.

This clonotype occurred once. The chain carries TRBV7-8 and TRBJ2-7, with D hard to call. This CDR3 is 14 amino acids long. Trimming removed 6 bases from V and 0 bases from J, with 12 bases in between. Germline V CDR1 and CDR2: SGHVS, FQNEAQ. The CDR3 protein is CASRPLVGSYEQYF. As DNA, the CDR3 is TGTGCCAGCAGGCCCCTCGTTGGCTCCTACGAGCAGTACTTC.